This T cell receptor beta chain was recorded in a study of T cells expressing NK-cell markers. On this clonotype itself: Antigen: not known.

With the 5' RACE reads reprocessed, TCRdb shows one record per CDR3 protein and no DNA. In total, the table holds about 140,000 distinct CDR3 sequences. Per the germline V gene, CDR1 is MGHRA and CDR2 is YSYEKL. This CDR3 has 15 amino acids. Overall study results and limits: Uncertainty persisted over the HCMV specificity of expanded NKG2C+ T cell clones.

The chain combines TRBV4-1 with TRBJ2-1; TCRdb indicates TRBD2, and absent DNA this call remains unverified. The receptor's source is a young man in good health. The sequenced sample was blood T cells: a sorted CD56 or NKG2C T cell subset, CD4+ or CD8+ T cells, or bulk PBMC T cells (not recorded which). CDR3 loop: CASSQESWTSDEQFF.